Given below is one T cell receptor (beta chain) in context. One junction end disagrees with the germline gene, perhaps due to a read error. This entry comes from a study of metastatic and nonmetastatic thyroid tumors. The entire patient cohort was treatment-naive prior to thyroid surgery. TCRdb re-analyzed the PCR reads using MiXCR. Of more than 35,000 clones in the sample, approximately 13% were seen once. Germline V gene lookup returns CDR1 SGHRS and CDR2 YFSETQ. There are 14 residues in the CDR3. The chain combines TRBV5-1 with TRBJ1-1; no firm D call. The TCR comes from a female donor with papillary thyroid cancer or a benign thyroid nodule (not recorded which). Some clones in this sample may be carry-over from other donors' samples. The sequenced material came from blood. CDR3 bases: TGCGCCAGCATCTTGATGTTTCCCGGGTCTGAAGCTTTCTTT. This encodes CASILMFPGSEAFF.